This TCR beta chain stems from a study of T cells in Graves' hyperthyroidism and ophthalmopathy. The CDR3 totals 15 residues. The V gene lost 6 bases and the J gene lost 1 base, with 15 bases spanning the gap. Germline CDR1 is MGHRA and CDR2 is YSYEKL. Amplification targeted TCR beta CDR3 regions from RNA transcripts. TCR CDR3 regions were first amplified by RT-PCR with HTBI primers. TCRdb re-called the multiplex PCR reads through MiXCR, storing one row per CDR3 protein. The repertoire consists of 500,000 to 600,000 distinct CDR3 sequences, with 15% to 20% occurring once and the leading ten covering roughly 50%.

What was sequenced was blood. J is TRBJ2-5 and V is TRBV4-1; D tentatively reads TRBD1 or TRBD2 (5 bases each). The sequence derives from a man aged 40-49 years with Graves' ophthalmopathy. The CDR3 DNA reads TGCGCCAGCAGTAAAGGGGACGGAGGCCAAGAGACCCAGTACTTC. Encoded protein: CASSKGDGGQETQYF.